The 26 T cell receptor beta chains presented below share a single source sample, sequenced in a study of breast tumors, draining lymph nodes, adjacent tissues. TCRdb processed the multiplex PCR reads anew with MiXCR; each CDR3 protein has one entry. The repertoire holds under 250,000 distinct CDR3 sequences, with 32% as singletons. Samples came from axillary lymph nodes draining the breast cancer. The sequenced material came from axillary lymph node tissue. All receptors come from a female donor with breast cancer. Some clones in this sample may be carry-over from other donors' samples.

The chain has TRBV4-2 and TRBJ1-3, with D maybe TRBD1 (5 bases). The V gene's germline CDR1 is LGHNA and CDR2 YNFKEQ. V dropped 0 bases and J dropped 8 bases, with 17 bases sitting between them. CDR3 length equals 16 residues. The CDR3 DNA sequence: TGTGCCAGCAGCCAAGATTTGGGGGTTCGGGGCTACACCATATATTTT. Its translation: CASSQDLGVRGYTIYF.

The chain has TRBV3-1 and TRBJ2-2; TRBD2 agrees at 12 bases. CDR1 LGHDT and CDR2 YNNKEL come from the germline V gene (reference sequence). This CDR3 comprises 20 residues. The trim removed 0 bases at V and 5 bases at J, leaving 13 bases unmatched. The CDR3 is CASSQDSAAGLAGRTGELFF. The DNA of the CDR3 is TGTGCCAGCAGCCAAGATTCCGCAGCTGGACTAGCGGGACGTACCGGGGAGCTGTTTTTT.

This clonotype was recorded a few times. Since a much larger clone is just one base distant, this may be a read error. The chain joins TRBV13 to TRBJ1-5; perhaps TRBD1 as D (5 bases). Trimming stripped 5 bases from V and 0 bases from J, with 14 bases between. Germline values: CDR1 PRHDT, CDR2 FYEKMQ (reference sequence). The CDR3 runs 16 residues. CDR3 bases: TGTGCCAGCAGCACCCCGAGACAGCATAGCAATCAGCCCCAGCATTTT. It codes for CASSTPRQHSNQPQHF. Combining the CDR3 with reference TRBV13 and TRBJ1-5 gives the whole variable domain AAGVIQSPRHLIKEKRETATLKCYPIPRHDTVYWYQQGPGQDPQFLISFYEKMQSDKGSIPDRFSAQQFSDYHSELNMSSLELGDSALYFCASSTPRQHSNQPQHFGDGTRLSIL.

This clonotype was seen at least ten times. The CDR3 sequence: CASAFLEGPHEQYF. DNA for the CDR3: TGTGCCAGCGCCTTTTTGGAGGGCCCCCACGAGCAGTACTTC. The chain carries TRBV6-5 and TRBJ2-7, with D maybe TRBD2 (6 bases). The germline V and J ends were trimmed by 8 bases and 5 bases, with 19 bases remaining between them. From germline, CDR1 is MNHEY and CDR2 SVGAGI. The CDR3 runs to 14 residues.

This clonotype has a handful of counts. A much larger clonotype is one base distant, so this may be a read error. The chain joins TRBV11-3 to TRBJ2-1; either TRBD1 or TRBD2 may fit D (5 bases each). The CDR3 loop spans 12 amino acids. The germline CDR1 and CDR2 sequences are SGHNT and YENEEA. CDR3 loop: CASSWDGNAQFF. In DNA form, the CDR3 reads TGTGCCAGCAGCTGGGACGGGAATGCGCAGTTCTTC.

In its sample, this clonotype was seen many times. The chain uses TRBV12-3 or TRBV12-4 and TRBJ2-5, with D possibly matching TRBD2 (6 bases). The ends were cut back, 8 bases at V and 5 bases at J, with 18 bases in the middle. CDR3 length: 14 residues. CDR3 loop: CASSMGGSPETQYF. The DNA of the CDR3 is TGTGCCAGCTCAATGGGGGGATCCCCGGAGACCCAGTACTTC.

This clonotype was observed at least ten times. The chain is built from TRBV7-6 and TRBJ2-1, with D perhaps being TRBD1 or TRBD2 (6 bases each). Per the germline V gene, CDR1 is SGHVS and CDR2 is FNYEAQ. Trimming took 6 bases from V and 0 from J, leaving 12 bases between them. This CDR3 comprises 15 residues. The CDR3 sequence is CASRKGGVSYNEQFF. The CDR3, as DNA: TGTGCCAGCAGAAAGGGGGGCGTCTCCTACAATGAGCAGTTCTTC.

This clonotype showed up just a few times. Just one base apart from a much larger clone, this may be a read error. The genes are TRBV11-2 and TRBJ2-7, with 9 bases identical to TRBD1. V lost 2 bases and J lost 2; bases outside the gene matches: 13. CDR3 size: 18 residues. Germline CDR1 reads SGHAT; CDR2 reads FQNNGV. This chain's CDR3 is CASSLRTGAFSSTYEQYF. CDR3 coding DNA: TGTGCCAGCAGCTTAAGGACAGGGGCCTTCTCATCCACCTACGAGCAGTACTTC.

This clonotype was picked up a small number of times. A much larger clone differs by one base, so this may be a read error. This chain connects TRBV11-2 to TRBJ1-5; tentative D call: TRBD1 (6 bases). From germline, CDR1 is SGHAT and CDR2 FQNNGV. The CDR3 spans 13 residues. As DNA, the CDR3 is TGTGCCAGCAGCTCGGGACACAATCGGCCCCAGCATTTT. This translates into CASSSGHNRPQHF. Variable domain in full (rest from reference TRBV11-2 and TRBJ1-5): EAGVAQSPRYKIIEKRQSVAFWCNPISGHATLYWYQQILGQGPKLLIQFQNNGVVDDSQLPKDRFSAERLKGVDSTLKIQPAKLEDSAVYLCASSSGHNRPQHFGDGTRLSIL.

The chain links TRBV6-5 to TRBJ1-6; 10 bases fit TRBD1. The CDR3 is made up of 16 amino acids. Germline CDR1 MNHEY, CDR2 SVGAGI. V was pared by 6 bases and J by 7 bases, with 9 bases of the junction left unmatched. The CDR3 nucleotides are TGTGCCAGCAGCCCCCGGGACAGGGGATCCAATTCACCCCTCCACTTT. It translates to CASSPRDRGSNSPLHF.

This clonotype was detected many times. The CDR3 DNA follows: TGCGCCAGCTCCGGGGACGGATTCTACAATGAGCAGTTCTTC. Translation: CASSGDGFYNEQFF. The rearrangement links TRBV5-1 to TRBJ2-1, with D perhaps TRBD1 or TRBD2 (5 bases each). Germline V gene sequence: CDR1 SGHRS, CDR2 YFSETQ. CDR3 length: 14 residues. The ends were cut back, 7 bases at V and 3 bases at J, with 14 bases in the middle.

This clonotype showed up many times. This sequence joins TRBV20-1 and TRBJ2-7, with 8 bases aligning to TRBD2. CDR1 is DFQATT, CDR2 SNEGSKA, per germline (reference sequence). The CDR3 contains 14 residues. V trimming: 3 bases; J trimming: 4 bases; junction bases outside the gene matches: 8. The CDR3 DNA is TGCAGTGCTAGTTTCCGGACTAGCCCTTACGAGCAGTACTTC. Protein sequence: CSASFRTSPYEQYF.

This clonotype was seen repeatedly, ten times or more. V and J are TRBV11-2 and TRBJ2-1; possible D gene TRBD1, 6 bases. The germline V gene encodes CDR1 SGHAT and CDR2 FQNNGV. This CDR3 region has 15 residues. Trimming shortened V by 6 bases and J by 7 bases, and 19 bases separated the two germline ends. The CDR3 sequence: CASSSTTGIGNEQFF. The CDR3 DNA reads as TGTGCCAGCAGTTCCACTACAGGGATTGGGAATGAGCAGTTCTTC.

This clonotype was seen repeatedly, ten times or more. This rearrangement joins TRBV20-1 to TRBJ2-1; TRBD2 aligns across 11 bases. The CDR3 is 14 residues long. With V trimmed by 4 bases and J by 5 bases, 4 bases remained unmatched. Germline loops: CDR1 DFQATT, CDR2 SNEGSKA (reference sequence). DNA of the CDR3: TGCAGTGCTACGGGACTAGCGGTCAACAATGAGCAGTTCTTC. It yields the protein CSATGLAVNNEQFF.

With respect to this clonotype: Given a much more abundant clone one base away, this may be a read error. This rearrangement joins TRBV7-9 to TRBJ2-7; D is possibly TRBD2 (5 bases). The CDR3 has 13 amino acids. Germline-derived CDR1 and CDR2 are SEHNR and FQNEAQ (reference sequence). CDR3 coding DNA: TGTACCAGCAGCGGTCGCGGAACCTACGAGCAGTACTTC. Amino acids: CTSSGRGTYEQYF.

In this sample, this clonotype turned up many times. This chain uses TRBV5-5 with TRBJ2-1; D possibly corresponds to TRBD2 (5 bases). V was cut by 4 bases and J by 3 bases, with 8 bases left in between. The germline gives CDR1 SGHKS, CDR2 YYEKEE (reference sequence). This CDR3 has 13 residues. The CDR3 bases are TGTGCCAGCAGCAACGACTACTACAATGAGCAGTTCTTC. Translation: CASSNDYYNEQFF.

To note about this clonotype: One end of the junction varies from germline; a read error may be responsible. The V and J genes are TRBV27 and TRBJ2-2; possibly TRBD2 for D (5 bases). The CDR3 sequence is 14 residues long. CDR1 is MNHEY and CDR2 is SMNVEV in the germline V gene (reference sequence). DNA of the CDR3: TGTGCCAGCAGGGCCCGCAGAGACCACGGGGAGCTGCTTTTT. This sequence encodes CASRARRDHGELLF.

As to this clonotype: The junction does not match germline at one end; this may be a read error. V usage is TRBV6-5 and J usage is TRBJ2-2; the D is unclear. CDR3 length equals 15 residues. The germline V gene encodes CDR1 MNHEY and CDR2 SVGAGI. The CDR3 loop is CASSHSIQNTGELFF. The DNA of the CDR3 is TGTGCCAGCAGTCACTCGATTCAGAACACCGGGGAGCTGTTTTTT.

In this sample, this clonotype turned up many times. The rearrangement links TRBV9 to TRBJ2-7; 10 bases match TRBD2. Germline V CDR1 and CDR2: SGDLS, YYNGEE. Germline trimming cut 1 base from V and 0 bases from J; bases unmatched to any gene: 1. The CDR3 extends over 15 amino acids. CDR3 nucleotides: TGTGCCAGCAGCGTAACTAGCGGGAACTCCTACGAGCAGTACTTC. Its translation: CASSVTSGNSYEQYF.

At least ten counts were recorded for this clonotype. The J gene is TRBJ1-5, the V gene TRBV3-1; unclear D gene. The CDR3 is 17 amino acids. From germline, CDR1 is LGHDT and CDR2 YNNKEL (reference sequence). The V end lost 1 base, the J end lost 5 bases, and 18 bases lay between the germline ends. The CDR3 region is CASSQGIGASLYQPQHF. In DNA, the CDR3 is TGTGCCAGCAGCCAAGGGATAGGAGCATCCCTATATCAGCCCCAGCATTTT.

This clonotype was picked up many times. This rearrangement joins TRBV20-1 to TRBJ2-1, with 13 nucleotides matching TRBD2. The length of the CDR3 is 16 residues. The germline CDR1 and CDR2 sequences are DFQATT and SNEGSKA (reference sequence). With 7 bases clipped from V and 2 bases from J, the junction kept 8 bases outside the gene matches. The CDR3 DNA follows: TGCAGTGTCGGGACTAGCGGGACTCGCACCTACAATGAGCAGTTCTTC. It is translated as CSVGTSGTRTYNEQFF.

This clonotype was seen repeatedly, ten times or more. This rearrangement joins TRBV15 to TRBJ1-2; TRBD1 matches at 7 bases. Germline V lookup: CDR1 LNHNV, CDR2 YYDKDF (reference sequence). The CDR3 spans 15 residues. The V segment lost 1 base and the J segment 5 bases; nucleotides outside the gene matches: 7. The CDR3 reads CATSRGQGVGYGYTF. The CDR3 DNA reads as TGTGCCACCAGCAGAGGACAGGGCGTCGGGTATGGCTACACCTTC.

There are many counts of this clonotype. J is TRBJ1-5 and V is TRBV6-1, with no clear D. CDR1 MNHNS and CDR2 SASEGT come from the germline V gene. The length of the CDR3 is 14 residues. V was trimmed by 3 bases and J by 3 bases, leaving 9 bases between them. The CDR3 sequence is CASSELGYNQPQHF. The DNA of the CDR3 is TGTGCCAGCAGTGAGTTAGGATACAATCAGCCCCAGCATTTT.

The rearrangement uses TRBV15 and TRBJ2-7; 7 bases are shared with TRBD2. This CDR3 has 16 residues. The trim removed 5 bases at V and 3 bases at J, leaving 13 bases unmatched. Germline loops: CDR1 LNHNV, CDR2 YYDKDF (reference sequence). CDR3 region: CATSDSGGGSSYEQYF. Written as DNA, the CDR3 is TGTGCCACCAGCGACTCTGGGGGGGGTTCGAGCTACGAGCAGTACTTC.

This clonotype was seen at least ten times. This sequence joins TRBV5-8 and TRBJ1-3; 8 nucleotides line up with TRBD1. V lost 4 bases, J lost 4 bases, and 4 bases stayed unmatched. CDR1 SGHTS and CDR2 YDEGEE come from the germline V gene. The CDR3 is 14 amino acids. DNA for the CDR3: TGTGCCAGCAGCCGGACAGGGCTCGGAAACACCATATATTTT. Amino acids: CASSRTGLGNTIYF.

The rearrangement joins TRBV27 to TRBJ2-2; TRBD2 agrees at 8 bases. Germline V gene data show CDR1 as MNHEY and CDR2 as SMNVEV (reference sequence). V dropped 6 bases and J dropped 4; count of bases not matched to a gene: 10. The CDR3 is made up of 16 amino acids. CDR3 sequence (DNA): TGTGCCAGCAGCGACGGCCCGGGAGGGGGCACCGGGGAGCTGTTTTTT. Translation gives CASSDGPGGGTGELFF.